This passage covers 28 T cell receptor beta chains from one sample sequenced in a study of shared clonotypes between healthy human individuals. The protocol was immunoSEQ multiplex PCR, while the TCRdb copy is restricted to in-frame clones and leaves out a portion. The profile covers more than 2,000,000 clones, with around 90% appearing a single time and about 0.13% taken by the ten largest. The specimen was naive CD4+ T cells sorted from blood. The subset was: CD45RA+ positively selected. All receptors derive from a young man in good health.

The chain combines TRBV19 with TRBJ1-4; D perhaps matches TRBD1 (6 bases). This CDR3 is 21 amino acids long. V gave up 0 bases and J gave up 6 bases, with 29 bases separating them. CDR1 LNHDA and CDR2 SQIVND come from the germline V gene (reference sequence). The CDR3 coding sequence is TGTGCCAGTAGTATAGACTCCCCGACAGGAAGGGCAATCGTGCCATATGAAAAACTGTTTTTT. Protein product: CASSIDSPTGRAIVPYEKLFF.

As for this clone: Other DNA sequences in the same sample also yield this CDR3. The gene calls are TRBV5-1 and TRBJ2-5, with TRBD2 matching over 12 bases. The CDR3 has 14 amino acids. The V gene's germline CDR1 is SGHRS and CDR2 YFSETQ. Trimming took 4 bases from V and 4 from J; bases not matched to a gene: 2. The CDR3 sequence: CASSEGLAGETQYF. The CDR3 DNA reads as TGCGCCAGCAGCGAGGGACTAGCGGGAGAGACCCAGTACTTC.

As DNA, the CDR3 is TGTGCCAGCAGCAGGCAGGGAACATTAGGTTCGGGTGAGCAGTTCTTC. Encoded protein: CASSRQGTLGSGEQFF. The chain combines TRBV7-9 with TRBJ2-1, with a tentative D call TRBD1 (5 bases). The V gene's germline CDR1 is SEHNR and CDR2 FQNEAQ (reference sequence). Trimming cost V 5 bases and J 9 bases, with 23 bases left between them. The CDR3 sequence is 16 residues long.

Concerning this clone itself: The sample carries other DNA sequences with the same CDR3. The chain couples TRBV30 to TRBJ2-3; D is unresolved. V was pared by 0 bases and J by 2 bases, with 6 bases between. Germline V gene lookup returns CDR1 GTSNPN and CDR2 SVGIG (reference sequence). The CDR3 contains 13 residues. CDR3 coding DNA: TGTGCCTGGAGTGTACTTGTCACAGATACGCAGTATTTT. It yields the protein CAWSVLVTDTQYF.

This sequence joins TRBV28 and TRBJ1-2, with TRBD1 matching 8 bases. V shed 5 bases, J shed 0 bases, and the junction held 8 bases outside the gene matches. Germline CDR1 reads MDHEN; CDR2 reads SYDVKM. The CDR3 runs to 16 residues. The CDR3: CASSETTGASNYGYTF. In DNA, the CDR3 is TGTGCCAGCAGTGAAACGACAGGGGCCTCTAACTATGGCTACACCTTC.

The rearrangement joins TRBV20-1 to TRBJ2-5; D is undetermined. This CDR3 contains 11 residues. Germline values: CDR1 DFQATT, CDR2 SNEGSKA (reference sequence). The germline V and J ends were trimmed by 0 bases and 9 bases, with 8 bases remaining between them. The CDR3 DNA follows: TGCAGTGCTAGAGATGTGGCGTCCCAGTACTTC. As protein: CSARDVASQYF.

The DNA of the CDR3 is TGTGCCAGCAGGGCGGGCACCTCGGCTCAGAATACGCAGTATTTT. Translated: CASRAGTSAQNTQYF. This chain links TRBV25-1 with TRBJ2-3; perhaps TRBD2 as D (5 bases). The CDR3 covers 15 residues. Trimming took off 6 bases at V and 7 bases at J, with 20 bases between the two ends. The germline V gene encodes CDR1 MGHDK and CDR2 SYGVNS.

The chain recombines TRBV7-3 with TRBJ2-2, with D possibly matching TRBD2 (5 bases). There are 16 residues in the CDR3. Germline V gives CDR1 SGHTA, CDR2 FQGTGA. The ends were cut back, 4 bases at V and 1 base at J, with 13 bases in the middle. The CDR3, as DNA: TGTGCCAGCAGCTCCTGGCCGGGAAAGAACACCGGGGAGCTGTTTTTT. Translating gives CASSSWPGKNTGELFF.

The chain employs TRBV11-3 and TRBJ2-1; a possible D gene is TRBD2 (6 bases). V lost 2 bases and J 9 bases, leaving 11 bases between the germline ends. The V gene's germline CDR1 is SGHNT and CDR2 YENEEA. This CDR3 has 13 residues. The CDR3 coding sequence is TGTGCCAGCAGCTTACTTCGGGGGAGTGAGCAGTTCTTC. It codes for CASSLLRGSEQFF.

The chain combines TRBV13 with TRBJ2-3; D remains unclear. This CDR3 spans 13 amino acids. The germline V and J ends were trimmed by 1 base and 5 bases, with 7 bases remaining between them. CDR1 is PRHDT, CDR2 FYEKMQ, per germline (reference sequence). The CDR3 spells CASSLVKEDTQYF. The CDR3 coding sequence is TGTGCCAGCAGCTTAGTGAAGGAAGATACGCAGTATTTT.

Details on this clone: The sample holds other DNA sequences that translate to the same CDR3. The chain is built from TRBV20-1 and TRBJ2-1; D gene unclear. Per the germline V gene, CDR1 is DFQATT and CDR2 is SNEGSKA (reference sequence). V gave up 5 bases and J gave up 4 bases, with 6 bases separating them. The CDR3 consists of 11 residues. The CDR3 sequence: CSASRYNEQFF. The CDR3 DNA follows: TGCAGTGCTTCGCGGTACAATGAGCAGTTCTTC.

The table lists this clone with a few counts. The gene calls are TRBV5-1 and TRBJ1-2; weak D call: TRBD1 (6 bases). The CDR3 consists of 17 residues. Deletions cut 3 bases from V and 6 bases from J, with 24 bases between. Germline loops: CDR1 SGHRS, CDR2 YFSETQ. The DNA of the CDR3 is TGCGCCAGCAGCTCTGGGGGCCCCGACAGGAAAGGTCATGGCTACACCTTC. The encoded protein is CASSSGGPDRKGHGYTF.

The genes are TRBV10-1 and TRBJ1-2; TRBD1 agrees at 7 bases. The CDR3 is 12 amino acids. CDR1 is WNHNN and CDR2 is SYGVQD in the germline V gene (reference sequence). Germline trimming cut 3 bases from V and 8 bases from J; bases unmatched to any gene: 3. The DNA of the CDR3 is TGCGCCAGCAGTGAAGGGGGCTACGGCTACACCTTC. Translating gives CASSEGGYGYTF.

The rearrangement uses TRBV6-1 and TRBJ2-3; a weak D match, TRBD1 (6 bases). From germline, CDR1 is MNHNS and CDR2 SASEGT. The CDR3 is 14 residues long. The V end was cut by 4 bases, the J end by 4 bases, with 12 bases between. CDR3 bases: TGTGCCAGCAGTGGATACAGGGTTCCAGATACGCAGTATTTT. This codes for CASSGYRVPDTQYF.

This clone was detected once. V usage is TRBV25-1 and J usage is TRBJ2-3; D may be TRBD1 or TRBD2 (5 bases each). This CDR3 has 17 residues. The V end was cut by 2 bases, the J end by 3 bases, with 18 bases between. The V gene's germline CDR1 is MGHDK and CDR2 SYGVNS. The CDR3 DNA reads as TGTGCCAGCAGTGAAATTGATGGGGGAAAAAGTACAGATACGCAGTATTTT. It translates to CASSEIDGGKSTDTQYF.

The chain combines TRBV30 with TRBJ1-1, with unresolved D. Deletions cut 0 bases from V and 11 bases from J, with 19 bases between. The CDR3 extends over 14 amino acids. Germline CDR1 reads GTSNPN; CDR2 reads SVGIG (reference sequence). DNA of the CDR3: TGTGCCTGGAGTGTACATAGCGACTCGATTCAGGCTTTCTTT. Amino acids: CAWSVHSDSIQAFF.

This chain joins TRBV11-2 and TRBJ2-7; 8 nucleotides match TRBD1. Germline V gene lookup returns CDR1 SGHAT and CDR2 FQNNGV. The CDR3 length is 16 residues. Losses at the gene ends were 5 bases for V and 0 bases for J; bases not matched to a gene: 9. CDR3 in amino acids: CASSVTGGKGSYEQYF. DNA for the CDR3: TGTGCCAGCAGCGTAACAGGGGGGAAAGGCTCCTACGAGCAGTACTTC.

The V gene is TRBV29-1, the J gene TRBJ2-7; 7 bases are shared with TRBD2. Germline CDR1 reads SQVTM; CDR2 reads ANQGSEA. The CDR3 sequence is 14 residues long. The J segment lost 2 bases and the V segment lost 6 bases, leaving 10 bases of the junction unmatched. CDR3 loop: CSVGSAGAAYEQYF. CDR3 coding DNA: TGCAGCGTCGGATCCGCGGGAGCAGCCTACGAGCAGTACTTC.

To note about this clone: A read error may produce the germline difference seen at one junction end. The chain carries TRBV28 and TRBJ1-1; 10 positions agree with TRBD1. This CDR3 region has 11 residues. Germline lookup yields CDR1 MDHEN and CDR2 SYDVKM. The CDR3 protein is CASSTGTGALF. CDR3 nucleotide sequence: TGTGCCAGCAGCACCGGGACAGGGGCCCTATTT.

The V gene is TRBV4-1, the J gene TRBJ2-7; TRBD1 agrees at 8 bases. The CDR3 totals 14 residues. Trimming at V came to 5 bases and at J to 2 bases, leaving 5 bases not matched to a gene. Germline V gives CDR1 MGHRA, CDR2 YSYEKL. CDR3 sequence (DNA): TGCGCCAGCAGCATCGGGACAGGCCCCTACGAGCAGTACTTC. Residues: CASSIGTGPYEQYF.

The J gene is TRBJ1-5, the V gene TRBV6-6, with D possibly matching TRBD1 (5 bases). Germline assignment: CDR1 MNHNY and CDR2 SVGAGI (reference sequence). Trimming took off 5 bases at V and 9 bases at J, with 20 bases between the two ends. This CDR3 contains 15 residues. CDR3 nucleotides: TGTGCCAGCAGTACCCCTGACAGTGCCATTCGGCCCCAGCATTTT. It codes for CASSTPDSAIRPQHF.

The chain uses TRBV5-1 and TRBJ2-7; D is unclear. Germline V gene lookup returns CDR1 SGHRS and CDR2 YFSETQ. Between the trimmed V and J ends, which lost 7 bases and 10 bases, there was a span of 12 bases. This CDR3 has 10 residues. The chain's CDR3 is CASPETEQYF. In DNA, the CDR3 is TGCGCCAGCCCCGAGACCGAACAGTACTTC.

The gene calls are TRBV18 and TRBJ2-5; D is unresolved. The V and J ends lost 6 bases and 4 bases respectively, with 12 bases between them. Germline V gene sequence: CDR1 KGHSH, CDR2 LQKENI. This CDR3 is 13 amino acids long. CDR3 sequence: CASSPPLTETQYF. The CDR3 DNA reads TGTGCCAGCTCTCCTCCTCTGACAGAGACCCAGTACTTC.

A single count supports this clone. This sequence joins TRBV27 and TRBJ1-1, with TRBD1 matching 8 bases. Trimming took 6 bases from V and 6 from J; bases not matched to a gene: 6. The CDR3 is 13 amino acids. Germline lookup yields CDR1 MNHEY and CDR2 SMNVEV (reference sequence). DNA for the CDR3: TGTGCCAGCAGAGAGACAGGGGTCCCTGAAGCTTTCTTT. This gives the protein CASRETGVPEAFF.

The chain is built from TRBV2 and TRBJ2-2, with D unresolved. The CDR3 length is 15 residues. CDR1 and CDR2 (germline): SNHLY, FYNNEI. Trimming left V 1 base short and J 3 bases short, with 9 bases between. The CDR3: CASSEGRRYTGELFF. The CDR3 DNA reads TGTGCCAGCAGTGAAGGCAGGCGTTACACCGGGGAGCTGTTTTTT.

The chain links TRBV5-1 to TRBJ2-3; D gene uncertain. The germline CDR1 and CDR2 sequences are SGHRS and YFSETQ. The CDR3 has 11 amino acids. Trimming left V 6 bases short and J 6 bases short, with 8 bases between. This CDR3 is CASTLLDTQYF. The CDR3 nucleotides are TGCGCCAGCACGCTGCTGGATACGCAGTATTTT.

The chain joins TRBV7-9 to TRBJ2-2, with 10 bases matching TRBD1. Losses at the gene ends were 3 bases for V and 3 bases for J; bases not matched to a gene: 1. This CDR3 contains 15 residues. Germline values: CDR1 SEHNR, CDR2 FQNEAQ (reference sequence). The CDR3 region has the DNA TGTGCCAGCAGCTTCGGGACAGGGGACACCGGGGAGCTGTTTTTT. It yields the protein CASSFGTGDTGELFF. The variable domain in full, with the rest retrieved from reference TRBV7-9 and TRBJ2-2, is DTGVSQNPRHKITKRGQNVTFRCDPISEHNRLYWYRQTLGQGPEFLTYFQNEAQLEKSRLLSDRFSAERPKGSFSTLEIQRTEQGDSAMYLCASSFGTGDTGELFFGEGSRLTVL.

With regard to this clone: Other DNA sequences from this sample encode an identical CDR3 as well. The chain uses TRBV6-6 and TRBJ1-2; TRBD1 aligns across 10 bases. CDR1 and CDR2 from the germline V gene are MNHNY and SVGAGI (reference sequence). There are 14 residues in the CDR3. The V gene end was trimmed by 5 bases and the J gene end by 2 bases; junction bases not matched to a gene: 2. CDR3 nucleotides: TGTGCCAGCAGTCGGACAGGGGGAAACTATGGCTACACCTTC. It translates to CASSRTGGNYGYTF.